This T cell receptor beta chain was sequenced in a study of blood T cell repertoires in COVID-19 (dated by TCRdb to about 2020). General notes on the study: The collaborator samples originated in the United States, Italy and Spain and spanned the acute and convalescent phases of COVID-19. The material from the prospective study consisted of cDNA or gDNA derived from T cells, B-cell-depleted T cells, or PBMCs. The dataset comprised deeply sampled blood TCRbeta repertoires from subjects exposed to, actively infected with, or recovered from COVID-19. The repertoires were made available in a free public database intended to serve as a resource for research on the immune response to SARS-CoV-2. Samples were obtained from the ongoing ImmuneRACE study (first 160 participants) and from about 1,300 subjects provided by 6 global collaborators. Sample metadata almost always included a de-identified subject ID, COVID-19 status, age in years and sex. Where HLA class I and class II types were available, the types were taken from metadata supplied by the sample provider, not from assay-based typing.

About this clone: The specificity of this receptor is unknown. No quality values exist for individual bases; no much larger clone is one base distant.

The CDR1 and CDR2 encoded by the germline V gene (reference sequence) are SGHNT and YYREEE. Including the terminal cysteine and phenylalanine, the CDR3 comprises 13 residues. Just the 39-base CDR3 DNA is kept, in frame starting at base 1. The V and J ends are trimmed by 3 bases and 1 base, leaving 7 bases between them. TCRbeta CDR3 regions were amplified from genomic DNA using the immunoSEQ Assay, a bias-controlled multiplex PCR. The original pipeline was this. The number of nucleated cells in each sample was estimated by amplification of reference gene primers within the assay. To quantify the absolute abundance of each unique TCRbeta CDR3 rearrangement, sequence reads were collapsed and filtered. For each sample, productive Simpson clonality was calculated as the square root of Simpson's diversity index across productive rearrangements. TCRdb retrieved this table from immuneACCESS and kept in-frame rearrangements only. Not all clones are present; in checked studies, unresolved V genes account for under half, and no reason is known for the remainder. The V and J calls and clone size are taken from that table; D and trimming were inferred from the DNA. Recorded for this sample are more than 45,000 clones; 90% of them occurred a single time. The top ten hold 5% to 5.5% of the sample.

Study-wide findings and limitations: The quantity of clinical and demographic metadata differed by source and by participant and was supplied without curation.

Each collaborating institution followed its own protocols to collect whole blood in K2EDTA tubes. For TCRbeta analysis, collaborators shipped samples as frozen whole blood, isolated PBMCs, or DNA extracted from either of those sample types. The rearrangement combines TRBV5-4 with TRBJ2-5, with TRBD2 as a weak D call on 6 bases. This sequence was found in a man between 70 and 80 years old with acute or convalescent COVID-19. Sequencing was carried out using peripheral blood. The CDR3 is CASSSGLQETQYF. The nucleotide sequence is TGTGCCAGCAGCTCGGGACTCCAAGAGACCCAGTACTTC.